This entry describes one T cell receptor beta chain. The data were obtained in a study of blood T cell repertoires in COVID-19. Study background: Italy, Spain and the United States were the sources of the convalescent and acute COVID-19 samples. In each case, the material was cDNA or gDNA derived from T cells, B-cell-depleted T cells, or PBMCs.

In the source study's methods: Researchers report that nucleated cell counts were estimated from reference gene primer amplification. Here immunoSEQ multiplex PCR was the method, and the copy in TCRdb shows in-frame clones only, minus some. The DNA was the basis for D and trimming; V, J and clone size are from that table. The sample records some 200,000 clones, roughly 88% being singletons. The CDR3 runs 14 residues. The germline V gene has CDR1 SGHRS and CDR2 YFSETQ. With 0 bases removed from V and 0 bases from J, the gap between germline ends came to 6 bases. The specimen sequenced was peripheral blood. V and J are TRBV5-1 and TRBJ1-1, with no clear D. The clonotype was recovered from a human donor in a cohort sampled during active COVID-19. The CDR3 region is CASSLDRLNTEAFF. The CDR3 nucleotides read TGCGCCAGCAGCTTGGACAGATTGAACACTGAAGCTTTCTTT.